A selection of T cell receptor beta chains follows, all from one sample in a study of T cell repertoires in cytomegalovirus infection. TCRdb re-called the reads with MiXCR, one entry per CDR3 protein. The table lists about 180,000 distinct CDR3 sequences, approximately 18% of them singletons. Sequenced material: CD8+ T cells from PBMCs. All receptors come from a human donor in good health (CMV status not recorded). Some clones in this sample may be carry-over from other donors' samples. Both conserved end residues are part of each CDR3. The D gene is left open where the match is weak. Clone size is not always given. Where it is, it says once, few, many or a class for expanded clones.

size	D	V	J	DNA	CDR3
.	.	TRBV14	TRBJ1-2	TGTGCCAGCAGCCAACTCACGGGACGATGTCTCTATGGCTACACCTTC	CASSQLTGRCLYGYTF
few	.	TRBV7-9	TRBJ2-5	TGTGCCAGCAGCTCCCGGAACCAAGAGACCCAGTACTTC	CASSSRNQETQYF
.	TRBD2	TRBV7-9	TRBJ2-1	TGTGCCAGCAGCTCTCGGACTAGCGGGGGCCAACCGATCGATGAGCAGTTCTTC	CASSSRTSGGQPIDEQFF
few	TRBD2	TRBV20-1	TRBJ2-1	TGCAGTGCTAGAGATCCGGCGGGGGGAACCTACAATGAGCAGTTCTTC	CSARDPAGGTYNEQFF
.	.	TRBV15	TRBJ2-5	TGTGCCACCAGCAGAGATTTTTTATGGGAAACCACTATCCAAGAGACCCAGTACTTC	CATSRDFLWETTIQETQYF
.	TRBD1	TRBV12-3/TRBV12-4	TRBJ2-7	TGTGCCAGCAGTTTAGTAGGGACAGAAACCTACGAGCAGTACTTC	CASSLVGTETYEQYF
few	TRBD1	TRBV28	TRBJ2-3	TGTGCCAGCAGTTGGGGACAGGGCCCCGGCATAGATACGCAGTATTTT	CASSWGQGPGIDTQYF
.	.	TRBV7-9	TRBJ2-5	TGTGCCAGCAGCTTAGAAATTCAAGAGACCCAGTACTTC	CASSLEIQETQYF
few	.	TRBV7-6	TRBJ1-2	TGTGCCAGCAGCTTAGCGGGGGGGACGGACTATGGCTACACCTTC	CASSLAGGTDYGYTF
few	.	TRBV7-9	TRBJ1-6	TGTGCCAGCAGCCCCCCGGAGTCACCCCTCCACTTT	CASSPPESPLHF
few	.	TRBV12-3/TRBV12-4	TRBJ1-2	TGTGCCAGCAGGCCTCTTTTGGGGGTCTATGGCTACACCTTC	CASRPLLGVYGYTF
.	.	TRBV9	TRBJ1-1	TGTGCCAGCAGCGTAGAGGCCAGGGGTCCGAACACTGAAGCTTTCTTT	CASSVEARGPNTEAFF
few	.	TRBV11-2	TRBJ1-1	TGTGCCAGCAGCTTAAGGGATTTCGATACTGAAGCTTTCTTT	CASSLRDFDTEAFF
.	.	TRBV20-1	TRBJ1-1	TGCAGTGCCGGGCCGGGACGGAAGAACACTGAAGCTTTCTTT	CSAGPGRKNTEAFF
few	.	TRBV28	TRBJ1-5	TGTGCCACCACCTTCTTCACAGGGACGGGTCAGCCCAAGCATTTT	CATTFFTGTGQPKHF
.	.	TRBV25-1	TRBJ1-2	TGTGCCAGCAGTGAAACGGGGAACTATGGCTACACCTTC	CASSETGNYGYTF
.	TRBD1	TRBV5-8	TRBJ2-5	TGTGCCAGCAGCTTGGGACAGGGGGTCCTGGGAGGAGAGACCCAGTACTTC	CASSLGQGVLGGETQYF